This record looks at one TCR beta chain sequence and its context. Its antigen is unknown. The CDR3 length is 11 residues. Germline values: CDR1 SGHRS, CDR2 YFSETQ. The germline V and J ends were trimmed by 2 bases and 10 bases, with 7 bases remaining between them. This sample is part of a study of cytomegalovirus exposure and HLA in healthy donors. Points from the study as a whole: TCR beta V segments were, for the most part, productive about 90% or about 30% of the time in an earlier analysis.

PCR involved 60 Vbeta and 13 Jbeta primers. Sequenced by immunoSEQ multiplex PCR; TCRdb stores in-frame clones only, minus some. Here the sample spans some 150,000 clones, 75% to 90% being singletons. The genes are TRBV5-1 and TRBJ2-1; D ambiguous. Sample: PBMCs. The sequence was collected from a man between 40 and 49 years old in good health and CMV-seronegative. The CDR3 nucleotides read TGCGCCAGCAGCTTTAATGGCGAGCAGTTCTTC. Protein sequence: CASSFNGEQFF.